In its sample, the clone carrying this TCR beta chain was seen once. This entry comes from a study of blood T cell repertoires in COVID-19. Whole-study context: Acute-phase and convalescent COVID-19 samples originated in the United States, Italy and Spain. Nucleic acid was either cDNA or gDNA, and it came from T cells, B-cell-depleted T cells, or PBMCs.

This CDR3 has 16 residues. V was pared by 6 bases and J by 6 bases, with 18 bases between. Germline CDR1 MNHEY, CDR2 SMNVEV (reference sequence). Original processing methods: Reference gene primers were amplified, and this amplification served to estimate nucleated cell counts. The table came from immunoSEQ multiplex PCR; TCRdb's copy has only in-frame clones and leaves some out. The V and J calls and clone size were taken over from that table, and D and trimming were inferred from the DNA. The table has 140,000 or so clones, 85% to 90% seen once; the top ten hold roughly 37%. The sequenced material came from peripheral blood. This receptor was obtained from a man between 45 and 60 years old who had recovered from COVID-19. V gene TRBV27 combines with J gene TRBJ1-6; no clear D gene. For the CDR3, the DNA is TGTGCCAGCAGGGTAGGAGTGGGGAGTGGTAATTCACCCCTCCACTTT. This encodes CASRVGVGSGNSPLHF.